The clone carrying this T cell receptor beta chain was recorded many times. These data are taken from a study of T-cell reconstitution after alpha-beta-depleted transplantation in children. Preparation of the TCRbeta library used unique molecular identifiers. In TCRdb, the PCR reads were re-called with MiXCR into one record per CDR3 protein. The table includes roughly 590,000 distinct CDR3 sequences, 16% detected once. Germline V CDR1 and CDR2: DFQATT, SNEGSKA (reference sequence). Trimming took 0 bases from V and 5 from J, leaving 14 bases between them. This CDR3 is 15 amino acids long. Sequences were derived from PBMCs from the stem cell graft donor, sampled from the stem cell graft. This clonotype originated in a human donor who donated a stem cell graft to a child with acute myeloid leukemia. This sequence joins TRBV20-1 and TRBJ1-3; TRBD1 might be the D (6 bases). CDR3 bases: TGCAGTGCTAGAGATCCTAACAGGGAAAGAAACACCATATATTTT. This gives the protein CSARDPNRERNTIYF.